This TCR beta chain was identified in a study of T cell responses to AZD1222 COVID-19 vaccine. In regard to this clone: Its target is not known.

The method was immunoSEQ multiplex PCR; TCRdb's version includes in-frame clones alone and lacks a portion of them. Altogether 200,000 to 250,000 clones are present, around 94% being singletons, with the ten largest covering roughly 1.8%. Study observations and caveats: Clonal diversity may have been underestimated in mostly white British donors. Only a handful of AZD1222 recipients were seropositive at baseline. The repertoires were collected only after the peak T cell response.

This CDR3 is built from 15 residues. Deletions cut 6 bases from V and 3 bases from J, with 15 bases between. Germline V gives CDR1 LNHDA, CDR2 SQIVND (reference sequence). This sample comprised peripheral blood, obtained 28 days after the second dose of the MenACWY control vaccine. V usage is TRBV19 and J usage is TRBJ1-5; D ambiguous. This clonotype originated in an adult who received the MenACWY meningococcal vaccine as a control. The CDR3 nucleotides read TGTGCCAGTAGCCCTCCGGCCCAGCTCAATCAGCCCCAGCATTTT. This gives the protein CASSPPAQLNQPQHF.